This T cell receptor (beta chain) was captured in a study of blood T cell repertoires in COVID-19. At the level of the study: COVID-19 samples collected from the United States, Italy and Spain covered acute and convalescent phases. T cells, B-cell-depleted T cells, or PBMCs supplied cDNA or gDNA.

The CDR3 consists of 15 residues. Trimming removed 3 bases from V and 4 bases from J, with 12 bases in between. The germline gives CDR1 LNHDA, CDR2 SQIVND (reference sequence). TCRdb keeps only in-frame clones here, not all; method: immunoSEQ multiplex PCR. The table shows around 120,000 clones, with about 79% occurring only once. The sequence was collected from a woman of 80 years or more with acute or convalescent COVID-19. This rearrangement joins TRBV19 to TRBJ1-4; D is undetermined. Sequencing used peripheral blood. In DNA, the CDR3 is TGTGCCAGTAGTATTCAAGGACTGGATAATGAAAAACTGTTTTTT. Its protein product is CASSIQGLDNEKLFF.